The 23 T cell receptor beta chains in this list originate from one sample, sequenced in a study of human T cells and chemical hapten exposure. A single record per CDR3 protein comes from TCRdb applying MiXCR to the RACE reads. This repertoire shows around 76,000 distinct CDR3 sequences, roughly 10% found once; its top ten account for 3.5%. The time point was: patch test 1, 2 weeks after DPC sensitization. Treatment given: therapeutic diphenylcyclopropenone sensitization with weekly scalp DPC. The starting material was whole blood, obtained in connection with sensitization to the hapten diphenylcyclopropenone (DPC). These receptors were taken from a woman in her sixties or seventies with alopecia areata. Some clones in this sample may be carry-over from other donors' samples.

The rearrangement uses TRBV7-2 and TRBJ2-1; a weak D match, TRBD1 (5 bases). Germline V lookup: CDR1 SGHTA, CDR2 FQGNSA. V gave up 7 bases and J gave up 6 bases, with 19 bases separating them. The CDR3 covers 15 residues. The CDR3 nucleotides read TGTGCCAGCACCCTACCGGCAGGGATGAGCAATGAGCAGTTCTTC. Protein sequence: CASTLPAGMSNEQFF.

In this sample, this clonotype turned up once. V usage is TRBV28 and J usage is TRBJ2-4, with 10 bases fitting TRBD1. The CDR3 runs to 14 residues. Germline lookup yields CDR1 MDHEN and CDR2 SYDVKM. With V trimmed by 6 bases and J by 15 bases, 14 bases remained unmatched. The CDR3 nucleotides read TGTGCCAGCAGCCCCGCCCCCGGGACAGGGGCTTGGTACTTC. Protein: CASSPAPGTGAWYF.

This clonotype occurred a few times. This sequence joins TRBV6-5 and TRBJ2-7; 10 bases are a match to TRBD2. The CDR3 loop spans 18 amino acids. Germline lookup yields CDR1 MNHEY and CDR2 SVGAGI. V gave up 5 bases and J gave up 2 bases; unmatched junction bases: 15. The CDR3 sequence: CASSHLRRIAGGTYEQYF. The DNA for the CDR3 is TGTGCCAGCAGTCACCTCCGGAGAATAGCGGGGGGTACCTACGAGCAGTACTTC.

The sample holds many counts of this clonotype. This chain connects TRBV7-2 to TRBJ2-2; D possibly corresponds to TRBD2 (6 bases). Per the germline V gene, CDR1 is SGHTA and CDR2 is FQGNSA. The V end was cut by 5 bases, the J end by 3 bases, with 13 bases between. The CDR3 contains 15 residues. This chain's CDR3 is CASSPGTYYTGELFF. The CDR3 bases are TGTGCCAGCAGCCCCGGGACTTACTACACCGGGGAGCTGTTTTTT.

At least ten counts were recorded for this clonotype. The V gene is TRBV5-1, the J gene TRBJ2-7; TRBD1 matches 7 bases. The CDR3 is 14 residues long. Germline CDR1 is SGHRS and CDR2 is YFSETQ. Trimming cost V 4 bases and J 0 bases; bases outside gene matches: 4. The CDR3 coding sequence is TGCGCCAGCAGCCTAGGGACAGACTCCTACGAGCAGTACTTC. Its translation: CASSLGTDSYEQYF.

This clonotype was found a few times. This chain connects TRBV12-3 or TRBV12-4 to TRBJ1-1; 8 positions match TRBD1. This CDR3 is built from 15 residues. V dropped 3 bases and J dropped 7; count of bases not matched to a gene: 10. The CDR3 DNA sequence: TGTGCCAGCAGTTTCGACAGGGGCGGCGGAAATGAAGCTTTCTTT. It codes for CASSFDRGGGNEAFF.

The J gene is TRBJ1-1, the V gene TRBV10-3; D possibly corresponds to TRBD1 (5 bases). There are 13 residues in the CDR3. V was pared by 11 bases and J by 0 bases, with 13 bases between. CDR1 is ENHRY and CDR2 is SYGVKD in the germline V gene. The CDR3 nucleotides read TGTGCCTCCATGGGACGGCTGAACACTGAAGCTTTCTTT. Translation gives CASMGRLNTEAFF.

This clonotype showed up just a few times. This chain links TRBV7-6 with TRBJ2-1; weak D call: TRBD1 (6 bases). V lost 2 bases to trimming and J lost 7 bases, with 9 bases between them. Per the germline V gene, CDR1 is SGHVS and CDR2 is FNYEAQ. CDR3 length equals 13 residues. The CDR3 loop reads CASSLNRGNEQFF. The DNA of the CDR3 is TGTGCCAGCAGCTTAAATAGGGGGAATGAGCAGTTCTTC.

This clonotype has just a few counts. The chain joins TRBV30 to TRBJ1-1, with no clear D. V lost 6 bases to trimming and J lost 1 base, with 9 bases between them. In germline, CDR1 is GTSNPN, CDR2 SVGIG (reference sequence). The CDR3 is made up of 12 amino acids. CDR3 DNA sequence: TGTGCCTGCCTAACACAGAACACTGAAGCTTTCTTT. Its protein is CACLTQNTEAFF.

The chain joins TRBV5-4 to TRBJ2-1; the D is unclear. The V gene's germline CDR1 is SGHNT and CDR2 YYREEE (reference sequence). The CDR3 covers 12 residues. Trimming took off 2 bases at V and 9 bases at J, with 9 bases between the two ends. The CDR3 bases are TGTGCCAGCAGCTTCGTGGGTAGTGAGCAGTTCTTC. Protein product: CASSFVGSEQFF.

This clonotype was observed at least ten times. The chain combines TRBV5-5 with TRBJ1-5; TRBD1 matches 8 bases. CDR1 and CDR2 from the germline V gene are SGHKS and YYEKEE (reference sequence). After removal of 0 bases from V and 5 bases from J, the junction contained 4 bases not matched to a gene. The CDR3 totals 15 residues. Here the CDR3 DNA reads TGTGCCAGCAGCTTGGAAGCAGGGGGCTATCAGCCCCAGCATTTT. As protein: CASSLEAGGYQPQHF. Complete variable domain (other parts from reference TRBV5-5 and TRBJ1-5): DAGVTQSPTHLIKTRGQQVTLRCSPISGHKSVSWYQQVLGQGPQFIFQYYEKEERGRGNFPDRFSARQFPNYSSELNVNALLLGDSALYLCASSLEAGGYQPQHFGDGTRLSIL.

V usage is TRBV18 and J usage is TRBJ1-3; D is undetermined. The CDR3 length is 16 residues. The germline V gene encodes CDR1 KGHSH and CDR2 LQKENI. Trimming took off 2 bases at V and 2 bases at J, with 13 bases between the two ends. The CDR3 DNA reads as TGTGCCAGCTCACCATTGGCAGTCAATACTGGAAACACCATATATTTT. Protein sequence: CASSPLAVNTGNTIYF.

This clonotype was found many times. The chain links TRBV21-1 to TRBJ1-4; the D call of TRBD1 is as the table states it, not checked on the DNA. TRBV21-1 is noted as a pseudogene. The CDR3 extends over 15 amino acids. Here the CDR3 DNA reads TGTGCCAGCAGCAGACTAAAGGGGATCGATGAAAAACTGTTTTTT. Its translation is CASSRLKGIDEKLFF.

This clonotype was counted ten times or more. The chain recombines TRBV29-1 with TRBJ2-5; D not certain. The CDR3 loop spans 14 amino acids. Germline V gene data show CDR1 as SQVTM and CDR2 as ANQGSEA. V was cut by 7 bases and J by 9 bases, with 24 bases left in between. The CDR3 is CSARPPRAEVAQYF. The DNA of the CDR3 is TGCAGCGCTAGACCCCCCCGGGCAGAGGTGGCCCAGTACTTC.

The table lists this clonotype with a count of one. The gene calls are TRBV4-1 and TRBJ1-1; 7 bases align to TRBD1. The junction had 6 bases not matched to a gene; V was cut back by 4 bases and J by 7 bases. Germline V CDR1 and CDR2: MGHRA, YSYEKL. There are 13 residues in the CDR3. The CDR3 coding sequence is TGCGCCAGCAGCCCGCAGGGGGGCCGTGAAGCTTTCTTT. Residues: CASSPQGGREAFF.

This clonotype was recorded many times. The gene calls are TRBV20-1 and TRBJ2-3; 9 bases align to TRBD2. The length of the CDR3 is 16 residues. Unmatched junction bases numbered 9, after V lost 1 base and J lost 4 bases. CDR1 and CDR2 (germline): DFQATT, SNEGSKA (reference sequence). The CDR3 here is CSARVAPAGGPDTQYF. The CDR3 DNA follows: TGCAGTGCTAGAGTAGCCCCAGCGGGGGGCCCAGATACGCAGTATTTT.

In this sample, this clonotype turned up many times. The chain uses TRBV6-2 or TRBV6-3 and TRBJ2-5, with D perhaps TRBD2 (5 bases). This CDR3 region has 15 residues. The germline gives CDR1 MNHEY, CDR2 SVGEGT. V was shortened by 2 bases and J by 0 bases, with 10 bases between the two germline ends. CDR3 nucleotides: TGTGCCAGCAGTTACGGAGCGGCGGACCAAGAGACCCAGTACTTC. Its protein is CASSYGAADQETQYF.

The table lists this clonotype with a few counts. V is TRBV2 and J is TRBJ1-6, with D perhaps matching TRBD1 (5 bases). The germline V gene has CDR1 SNHLY and CDR2 FYNNEI. The CDR3 has 16 residues. The ends were cut back, 6 bases at V and 0 bases at J, with 12 bases in the middle. CDR3 protein: CASRETASSYNSPLHF. In nucleotides, the CDR3 is TGTGCCAGCAGAGAGACAGCGTCCTCCTATAATTCACCCCTCCACTTT.

The rearrangement joins TRBV12-3 or TRBV12-4 to TRBJ2-1; D unclear. V was clipped by 3 bases and J by 7 bases, with 7 bases between them. CDR3 length equals 12 residues. DNA of the CDR3: TGTGCCAGCAGTTTGAGTGTGAATGAGCAGTTCTTC. It yields the protein CASSLSVNEQFF.

V usage is TRBV5-1 and J usage is TRBJ2-1, with 12 nucleotides matching TRBD2. After removal of 5 bases from V and 3 bases from J, the junction contained 6 bases not matched to a gene. CDR1 is SGHRS and CDR2 is YFSETQ in the germline V gene. This CDR3 is built from 16 residues. CDR3 bases: TGCGCCAGCAGTGCGACTAGCGGGGGAGTCTACAATGAGCAGTTCTTC. It translates to CASSATSGGVYNEQFF.

This clonotype was detected ten times or more. This sequence joins TRBV3-1 and TRBJ2-7; the match to TRBD2 covers 9 bases. In germline, CDR1 is LGHDT, CDR2 YNNKEL (reference sequence). Trimming at V came to 4 bases and at J to 0 bases, leaving 10 bases not matched to a gene. This CDR3 spans 17 amino acids. The CDR3 sequence: CASSPIGVAGDSYEQYF. As DNA, the CDR3 is TGTGCCAGCAGCCCTATCGGGGTAGCGGGGGACTCCTACGAGCAGTACTTC.

This clonotype was counted ten times or more. This chain joins TRBV20-1 and TRBJ2-1, with 9 bases matching TRBD2. The CDR3 contains 16 residues. Germline V lookup: CDR1 DFQATT, CDR2 SNEGSKA (reference sequence). J gave up 0 bases and V 3 bases, and 6 bases lay outside the gene matches. CDR3 amino acids: CSASPAGGRSYNEQFF. The CDR3 DNA reads TGCAGTGCTAGTCCAGCGGGGGGCCGCTCCTACAATGAGCAGTTCTTC.

In nucleotides, the CDR3 is TGCGCCAGCAGCTGGACAGCTCCTAATGAAAAACTGTTTTTT. This sequence encodes CASSWTAPNEKLFF. The chain combines TRBV5-1 with TRBJ1-4; maybe TRBD1 (6 bases). V was shortened by 3 bases and J by 3 bases, with 9 bases between the two germline ends. CDR1 and CDR2 from the germline V gene are SGHRS and YFSETQ. CDR3 length: 14 residues.